Listed here is a single T cell receptor beta chain. In the original processing: Nucleated cell counts were estimated from reference gene primer amplification. The protocol was immunoSEQ multiplex PCR, while the TCRdb copy is restricted to in-frame clones and leaves out a portion. V and J calls and clone size are copied from that table; D and trimming were computed from the DNA. The sample includes around 190,000 clones, 70% to 90% of them seen just once. This entry belongs to a study of blood T cell repertoires in COVID-19. About the research overall: Acute and convalescent COVID-19 specimens originated in the United States, Italy and Spain.

The CDR3 contains 17 residues. V was clipped by 0 bases and J by 0 bases, with 13 bases between them. Per germline, CDR1 SGHDT and CDR2 YYEEEE. The chain employs TRBV5-6 and TRBJ1-3; D gene unclear. The TCR comes from a human donor in a cohort sampled during active COVID-19. Material for sequencing was peripheral blood. CDR3 coding DNA: TGTGCCAGCAGCTTGGGTTCACTACGACTCTCTGGAAACACCATATATTTT. Translated, it gives CASSLGSLRLSGNTIYF.